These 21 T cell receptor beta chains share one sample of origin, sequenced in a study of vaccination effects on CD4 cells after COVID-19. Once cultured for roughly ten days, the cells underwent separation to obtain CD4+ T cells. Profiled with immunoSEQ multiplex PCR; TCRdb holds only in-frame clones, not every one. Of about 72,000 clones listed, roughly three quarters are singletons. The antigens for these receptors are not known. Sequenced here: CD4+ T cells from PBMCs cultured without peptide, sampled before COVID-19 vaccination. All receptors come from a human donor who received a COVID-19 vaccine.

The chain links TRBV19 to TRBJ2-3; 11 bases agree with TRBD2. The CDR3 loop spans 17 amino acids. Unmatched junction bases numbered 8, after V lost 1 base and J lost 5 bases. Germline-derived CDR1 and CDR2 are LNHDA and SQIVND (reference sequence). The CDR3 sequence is CASSIGIAGGRVDTQYF. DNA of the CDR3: TGTGCCAGTAGTATAGGTATAGCGGGGGGGCGCGTAGATACGCAGTATTTT.

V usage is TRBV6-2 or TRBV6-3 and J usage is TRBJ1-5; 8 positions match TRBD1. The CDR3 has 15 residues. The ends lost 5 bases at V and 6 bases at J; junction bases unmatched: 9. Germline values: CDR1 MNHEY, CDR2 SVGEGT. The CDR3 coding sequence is TGTGCCAGCAGTAAAGCGCAGGGGGCAGGTCAGCCCCAGCATTTT. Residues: CASSKAQGAGQPQHF.

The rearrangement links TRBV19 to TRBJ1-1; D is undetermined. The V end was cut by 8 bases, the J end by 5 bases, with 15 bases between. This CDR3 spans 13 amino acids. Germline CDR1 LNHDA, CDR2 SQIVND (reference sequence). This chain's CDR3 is CASASSALTEAFF. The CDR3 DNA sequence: TGTGCCAGTGCCTCCTCTGCCCTTACTGAAGCTTTCTTT.

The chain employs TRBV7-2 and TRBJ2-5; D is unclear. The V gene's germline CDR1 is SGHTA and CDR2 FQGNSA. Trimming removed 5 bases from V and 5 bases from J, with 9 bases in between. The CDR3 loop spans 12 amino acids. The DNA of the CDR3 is TGTGCCAGCAGCCTATATATTGAGACCCAGTACTTC. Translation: CASSLYIETQYF. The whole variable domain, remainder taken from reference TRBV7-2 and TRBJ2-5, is GAGVSQSPSNKVTEKGKDVELRCDPISGHTALYWYRQSLGQGLEFLIYFQGNSAPDKSGLPSDRFSAERTGGSVSTLTIQRTQQEDSAVYLCASSLYIETQYFGPGTRLLVL.

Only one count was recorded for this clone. The CDR3 coding sequence is TGTGCCAGTAGAGAGGTGAACACTGAAGCTTTCTTT. This gives the protein CASREVNTEAFF. V and J are TRBV19 and TRBJ1-1; D ambiguous. Germline-derived CDR1 and CDR2 are LNHDA and SQIVND (reference sequence). This CDR3 contains 12 residues. With 6 bases removed from V and 0 bases from J, the gap between germline ends came to 5 bases.

CDR3 sequence: CASSYGQGATGNQPQHF. The CDR3 nucleotides are TGTGCCAGCAGTTATGGACAGGGTGCGACTGGGAATCAGCCCCAGCATTTT. The chain joins TRBV6-2 or TRBV6-3 to TRBJ1-5; TRBD1 matches at 8 bases. Germline-derived CDR1 and CDR2 are MNHEY and SVGEGT. The CDR3 is 17 residues long. J was trimmed by 4 bases and V by 3 bases; bases with no gene match: 11.

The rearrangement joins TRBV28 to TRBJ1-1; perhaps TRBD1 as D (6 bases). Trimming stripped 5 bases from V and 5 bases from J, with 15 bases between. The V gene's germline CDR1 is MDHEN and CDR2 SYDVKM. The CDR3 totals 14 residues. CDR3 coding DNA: TGTGCCAGCAGTCGACTCTTCCAGGGGACTGAAGCTTTCTTT. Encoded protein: CASSRLFQGTEAFF. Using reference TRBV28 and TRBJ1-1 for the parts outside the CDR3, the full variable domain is DVKVTQSSRYLVKRTGEKVFLECVQDMDHENMFWYRQDPGLGLRLIYFSYDVKMKEKGDIPEGYSVSREKKERFSLILESASTNQTSMYLCASSRLFQGTEAFFGQGTRLTVV.

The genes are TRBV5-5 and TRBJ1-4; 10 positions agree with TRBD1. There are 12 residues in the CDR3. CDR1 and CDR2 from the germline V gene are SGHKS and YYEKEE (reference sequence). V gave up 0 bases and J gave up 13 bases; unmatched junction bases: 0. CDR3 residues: CASSLGQGALFF. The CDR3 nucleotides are TGTGCCAGCAGCTTGGGACAGGGGGCACTGTTTTTT.

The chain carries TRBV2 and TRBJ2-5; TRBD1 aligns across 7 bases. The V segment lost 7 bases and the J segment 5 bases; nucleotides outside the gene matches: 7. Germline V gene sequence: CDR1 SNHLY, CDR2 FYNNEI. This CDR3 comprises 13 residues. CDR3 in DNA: TGTGCCAGCAACGAGGGGGCATGGGAGACCCAGTACTTC. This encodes CASNEGAWETQYF.

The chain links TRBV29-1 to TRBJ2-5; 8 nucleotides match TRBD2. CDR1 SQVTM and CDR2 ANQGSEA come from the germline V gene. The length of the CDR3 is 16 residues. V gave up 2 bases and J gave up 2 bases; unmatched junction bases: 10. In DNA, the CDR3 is TGCAGCGTTGAACGGGGGGGCGGGGCCGCTCAAGAGACCCAGTACTTC. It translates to CSVERGGGAAQETQYF. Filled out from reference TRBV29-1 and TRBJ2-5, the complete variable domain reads SAVISQKPSRDICQRGTSLTIQCQVDSQVTMMFWYRQQPGQSLTLIATANQGSEATYESGFVIDKFPISRPNLTFSTLTVSNMSPEDSSIYLCSVERGGGAAQETQYFGPGTRLLVL.

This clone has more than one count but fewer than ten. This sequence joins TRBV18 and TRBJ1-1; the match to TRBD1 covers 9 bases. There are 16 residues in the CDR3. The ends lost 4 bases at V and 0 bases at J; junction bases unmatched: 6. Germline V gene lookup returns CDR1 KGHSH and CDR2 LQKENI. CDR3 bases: TGTGCCAGCTCACAGGGACAGGGATGGGTGAACACTGAAGCTTTCTTT. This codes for CASSQGQGWVNTEAFF.

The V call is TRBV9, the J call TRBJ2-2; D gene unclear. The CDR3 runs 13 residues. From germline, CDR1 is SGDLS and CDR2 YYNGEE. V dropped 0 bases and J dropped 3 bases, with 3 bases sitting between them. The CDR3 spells CASSVDYTGELFF. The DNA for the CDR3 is TGTGCCAGCAGCGTAGATTACACCGGGGAGCTGTTTTTT.

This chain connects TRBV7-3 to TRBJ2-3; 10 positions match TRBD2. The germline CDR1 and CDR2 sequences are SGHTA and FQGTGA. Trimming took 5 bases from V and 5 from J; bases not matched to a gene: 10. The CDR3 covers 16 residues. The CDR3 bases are TGTGCCAGCAGCCAAAGCGGGGGGGCCTACGAAGATACGCAGTATTTT. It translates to CASSQSGGAYEDTQYF.

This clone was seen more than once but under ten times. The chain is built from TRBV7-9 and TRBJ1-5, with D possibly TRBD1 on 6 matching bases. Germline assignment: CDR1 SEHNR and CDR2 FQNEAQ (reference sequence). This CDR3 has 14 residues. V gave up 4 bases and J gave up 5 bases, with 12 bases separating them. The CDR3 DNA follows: TGTGCCAGCAGCTCCTGGACAGACCATCAGCCCCAGCATTTT. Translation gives CASSSWTDHQPQHF.

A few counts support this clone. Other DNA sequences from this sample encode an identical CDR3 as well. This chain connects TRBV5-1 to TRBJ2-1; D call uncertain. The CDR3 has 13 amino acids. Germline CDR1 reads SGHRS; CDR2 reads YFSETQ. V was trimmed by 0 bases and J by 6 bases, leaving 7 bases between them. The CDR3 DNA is TGCGCCAGCAGCTTGGTTAGGGTCAATGAGCAGTTCTTC. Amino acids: CASSLVRVNEQFF.

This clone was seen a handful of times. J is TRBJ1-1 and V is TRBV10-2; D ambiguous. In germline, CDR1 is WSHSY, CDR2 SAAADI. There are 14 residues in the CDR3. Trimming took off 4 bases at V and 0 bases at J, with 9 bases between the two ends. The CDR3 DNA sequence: TGCGCCAGCAGTGGCGCGGGATTGAACACTGAAGCTTTCTTT. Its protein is CASSGAGLNTEAFF.

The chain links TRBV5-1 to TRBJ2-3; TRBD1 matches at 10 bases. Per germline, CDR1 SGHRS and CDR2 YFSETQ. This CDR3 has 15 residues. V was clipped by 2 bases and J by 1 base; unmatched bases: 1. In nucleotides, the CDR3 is TGCGCCAGCAGCTTCGGGACAGGGGGCACAGATACGCAGTATTTT. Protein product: CASSFGTGGTDTQYF.

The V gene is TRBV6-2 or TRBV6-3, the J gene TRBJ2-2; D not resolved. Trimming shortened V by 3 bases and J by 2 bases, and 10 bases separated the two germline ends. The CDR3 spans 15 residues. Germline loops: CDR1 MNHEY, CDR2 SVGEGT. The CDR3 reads CASSYGVFNTGELFF. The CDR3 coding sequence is TGTGCCAGCAGTTATGGAGTCTTCAACACCGGGGAGCTGTTTTTT.

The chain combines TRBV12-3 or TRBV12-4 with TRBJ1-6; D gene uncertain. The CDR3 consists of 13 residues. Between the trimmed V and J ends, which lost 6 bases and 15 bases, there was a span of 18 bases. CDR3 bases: TGTGCCAGCAGCCGCACCCTCAGTCGACTCCTCCACTTT. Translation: CASSRTLSRLLHF.

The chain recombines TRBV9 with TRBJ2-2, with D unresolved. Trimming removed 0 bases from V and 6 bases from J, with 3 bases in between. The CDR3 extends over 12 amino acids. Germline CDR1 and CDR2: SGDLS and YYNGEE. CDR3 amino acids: CASSVVAGELFF. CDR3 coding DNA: TGTGCCAGCAGCGTAGTTGCCGGGGAGCTGTTTTTT.

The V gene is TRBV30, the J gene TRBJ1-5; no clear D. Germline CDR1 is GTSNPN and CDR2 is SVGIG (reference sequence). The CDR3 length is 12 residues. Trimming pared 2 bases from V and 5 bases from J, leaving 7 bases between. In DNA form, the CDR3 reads TGTGCCTGGAGTTCATCCTATCAGCCCCAGCATTTT. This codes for CAWSSSYQPQHF. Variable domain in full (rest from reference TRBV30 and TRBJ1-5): SQTIHQWPATLVQPVGSPLSLECTVEGTSNPNLYWYRQAAGRGLQLLFYSVGIGQISSEVPQNLSASRPQDRQFILSSKKLLLSDSGFYLCAWSSSYQPQHFGDGTRLSIL.